The 22 T cell receptor beta chains below come from one sample, sequenced in a study of T cells in Graves' hyperthyroidism and ophthalmopathy. Researchers took RNA transcripts and amplified the TCR beta CDR3 regions from them. The HTBI primer set served for first-round RT-PCR of the TCR CDR3. TCRdb recomputed calls from the multiplex PCR reads with MiXCR, one row per CDR3 protein. The data show around 690,000 distinct CDR3 sequences, with around 16% seen just once and about a sixth held by the top ten. Sequences were obtained from blood. The source is a man in his fifties or sixties with Graves' hyperthyroidism.

This clonotype showed up just a few times. The chain recombines TRBV3-1 with TRBJ1-6; no definite D call. V gave up 3 bases and J gave up 7 bases, with 19 bases separating them. The CDR3 has 17 amino acids. From germline, CDR1 is LGHDT and CDR2 YNNKEL (reference sequence). The chain's CDR3 is CASSHGVSGVINSPLHF. The DNA of the CDR3 is TGTGCCAGCAGCCATGGGGTCTCGGGAGTAATCAATTCACCCCTCCACTTT. The full variable domain, with the rest looked up from reference TRBV3-1 and TRBJ1-6, is DTAVSQTPKYLVTQMGNDKSIKCEQNLGHDTMYWYKQDSKKFLKIMFSYNNKELIINETVPNRFSPKSPDKAHLNLHINSLELGDSAVYFCASSHGVSGVINSPLHFGNGTRLTVT.

The chain combines TRBV7-9 with TRBJ2-4; the D gene could be TRBD1 or TRBD2 (5 bases each). V lost 4 bases, J lost 0 bases, and 16 bases lay in between. CDR1 and CDR2 (germline): SEHNR, FQNEAQ (reference sequence). The CDR3 is made up of 17 amino acids. In DNA, the CDR3 is TGTGCCAGCAGCTCCCCTATCTGGGGACCAGCCAAAAACATTCAGTACTTC. It translates to CASSSPIWGPAKNIQYF.

This clonotype appeared many times. The V call is TRBV29-1, the J call TRBJ2-5; 8 positions agree with TRBD2. Germline values: CDR1 SQVTM, CDR2 ANQGSEA. The CDR3 extends over 13 amino acids. CDR3 residues: CRQTSVYQETQYF. In nucleotides, the CDR3 is TGCAGACAGACTAGCGTGTACCAAGAGACCCAGTACTTC.

This clonotype was seen many times. Germline is not matched at one junction end, which may reflect a read error. The chain is built from TRBV28 and TRBJ1-4, with a possible D match to TRBD1 (5 bases). Germline V CDR1 and CDR2: MDHEN, SYDVKM. This CDR3 region has 15 residues. As DNA, the CDR3 is TGTGCCAGCAAATCTCGGGGGTGGACTAGTGAAAAACTGTTTTTT. It yields the protein CASKSRGWTSEKLFF.

V and J are TRBV6-2 or TRBV6-3 and TRBJ1-2; 8 nucleotides agree with TRBD1. Trimming at V came to 5 bases and at J to 5 bases, leaving 10 bases not matched to a gene. Germline values: CDR1 MNHEY, CDR2 SVGEGT. This CDR3 contains 15 residues. The DNA for the CDR3 is TGTGCCAGCAGTCCTTCAGGGGGCGCATCGTATGGCTACACCTTC. Its translation is CASSPSGGASYGYTF.

The table lists this clonotype with many counts. The V and J genes are TRBV4-1 and TRBJ2-1; no clear D. Trimming removed 4 bases from V and 1 base from J, with 14 bases in between. Germline loops: CDR1 MGHRA, CDR2 YSYEKL. The CDR3 sequence is 16 residues long. This CDR3 is CASSRQLRISYNEQFF. DNA of the CDR3: TGCGCCAGCAGCCGCCAGCTTCGGATATCCTACAATGAGCAGTTCTTC.

Here the CDR3 DNA reads TGCGCCAGCAGCCAAGATAGCCCTAGCAGGACCGGGGAGCTGTTTTTT. It yields the protein CASSQDSPSRTGELFF. The chain joins TRBV4-3 to TRBJ2-2; D possibly corresponds to TRBD2 (5 bases). The V gene's germline CDR1 is LGHNA and CDR2 YSLEER. V gave up 0 bases and J gave up 5 bases, with 13 bases separating them. The CDR3 is made up of 16 amino acids.

This clonotype showed up just a few times. The chain is built from TRBV12-3 or TRBV12-4 and TRBJ2-2; 11 bases agree with TRBD2. The CDR3 contains 15 residues. The J segment lost 3 bases and the V segment lost 8 bases, leaving 5 bases of the junction unmatched. The CDR3 region has the DNA TGTGCCAGCGAAGGACTAGCGGGTGACACCGGGGAGCTGTTTTTT. It specifies CASEGLAGDTGELFF.

This clonotype appeared a few times. The chain links TRBV28 to TRBJ2-7; maybe TRBD1 (6 bases). Trimming shortened V by 4 bases and J by 0 bases, and 13 bases separated the two germline ends. This CDR3 is 15 amino acids long. CDR1 is MDHEN and CDR2 is SYDVKM in the germline V gene. The CDR3 sequence: CASSSSGASSYEQYF. CDR3 bases: TGTGCCAGCAGTTCATCAGGGGCCAGCTCCTACGAGCAGTACTTC.

The chain links TRBV3-1 to TRBJ2-2; a weak D match, TRBD2 (6 bases). The CDR3 is made up of 16 amino acids. Germline values: CDR1 LGHDT, CDR2 YNNKEL (reference sequence). V lost 4 bases to trimming and J lost 5 bases, with 17 bases between them. The CDR3 sequence: CASSPGLIIDTGELFF. The CDR3 DNA reads TGTGCCAGCAGCCCCGGACTAATAATAGATACCGGGGAGCTGTTTTTT.

Many counts were recorded for this clonotype. V gene TRBV27 combines with J gene TRBJ2-6; D gene unclear. Trimming took off 10 bases at V and 4 bases at J, with 11 bases between the two ends. CDR1 and CDR2 (germline): MNHEY, SMNVEV (reference sequence). The CDR3 has 13 amino acids. This chain's CDR3 is CATGRPGANVLTF. The CDR3 DNA sequence: TGTGCCACCGGCCGACCCGGGGCCAACGTCCTGACTTTC. Full variable domain (remainder filled in from reference TRBV27 and TRBJ2-6): EAQVTQNPRYLITVTGKKLTVTCSQNMNHEYMSWYRQDPGLGLRQIYYSMNVEVTDKGDVPEGYKVSRKEKRNFPLILESPSPNQTSLYFCATGRPGANVLTFGAGSRLTVL.

This clonotype was counted ten times or more. V and J are TRBV27 and TRBJ2-7; TRBD2 agrees at 10 bases. Germline CDR1 MNHEY, CDR2 SMNVEV (reference sequence). The CDR3 covers 15 residues. Trimming cost V 5 bases and J 5 bases; bases outside gene matches: 9. DNA for the CDR3: TGTGCCAGCAGTCCCAGAAGCGGGAGGGCCGACGAGCAGTACTTC. This codes for CASSPRSGRADEQYF.

The table lists this clonotype with many counts. The chain is built from TRBV12-3 or TRBV12-4 and TRBJ1-4; unclear D gene. Deletions cut 5 bases from V and 3 bases from J, with 10 bases between. The CDR3 length is 14 residues. DNA for the CDR3: TGTGCCAGCAGTCCTCAGTACTCTAATGAAAAACTGTTTTTT. Translation gives CASSPQYSNEKLFF.

This clonotype showed up just a few times. V and J are TRBV6-1 and TRBJ2-3, with TRBD2 as a possible D gene (6 bases). V gave up 9 bases and J gave up 0 bases, with 22 bases separating them. From germline, CDR1 is MNHNS and CDR2 SASEGT. The CDR3 extends over 17 amino acids. DNA for the CDR3: TGTGCCAGTTCAAAGGGCGGGGTGCGGATTAGCACAGATACGCAGTATTTT. Translation gives CASSKGGVRISTDTQYF.

This clonotype was seen many times. J is TRBJ2-5 and V is TRBV28, with D perhaps TRBD1 or TRBD2 (5 bases each). The CDR3 runs to 17 residues. Germline values: CDR1 MDHEN, CDR2 SYDVKM. The V gene lost 4 bases and the J gene lost 4 bases, with 22 bases spanning the gap. This CDR3 reads CASSSHRDRRWRETQYF. The CDR3 DNA is TGTGCCAGCAGTTCCCACCGGGACCGAAGGTGGAGAGAGACCCAGTACTTC.

V and J are TRBV20-1 and TRBJ2-1, with 8 bases lining up with TRBD2. The V segment lost 2 bases and the J segment 0 bases; nucleotides outside the gene matches: 12. CDR1 and CDR2 from the germline V gene are DFQATT and SNEGSKA (reference sequence). This CDR3 is 18 amino acids long. CDR3 protein: CSARFWGSGTSSYNEQFF. The CDR3, as DNA: TGCAGTGCTAGATTTTGGGGTAGCGGGACTAGCTCCTACAATGAGCAGTTCTTC.

The chain uses TRBV19 and TRBJ1-1; 11 bases are shared with TRBD1. The CDR3 loop spans 17 amino acids. Germline CDR1 and CDR2: LNHDA and SQIVND (reference sequence). V lost 5 bases, J lost 3 bases, and 11 bases stayed unmatched. CDR3 sequence: CASSLVDRGLSDTEAFF. The DNA of the CDR3 is TGTGCCAGTAGTTTGGTGGACAGGGGGCTGTCGGACACTGAAGCTTTCTTT.

This clonotype turned up a few times. The chain links TRBV9 to TRBJ2-3, with 7 bases matching TRBD2. With 6 bases clipped from V and 4 bases from J, the junction kept 11 bases outside the gene matches. The CDR3 runs to 15 residues. Germline lookup yields CDR1 SGDLS and CDR2 YYNGEE. This CDR3 is CASTIGGGDADTQYF. In DNA form, the CDR3 reads TGTGCCAGCACCATCGGGGGAGGGGACGCAGATACGCAGTATTTT.

This clonotype has a count of ten or more. This chain connects TRBV20-1 to TRBJ2-1; 10 bases match TRBD1. This CDR3 comprises 13 residues. The germline gives CDR1 DFQATT, CDR2 SNEGSKA (reference sequence). V gave up 8 bases and J gave up 7 bases; unmatched junction bases: 8. CDR3 region: CSRGGQGKNEQFF. The DNA of the CDR3 is TGCAGTCGGGGGGGACAGGGGAAGAATGAGCAGTTCTTC.

This clonotype has more than one count but fewer than ten. The chain recombines TRBV5-8 with TRBJ2-1, with D maybe TRBD2 (5 bases). The CDR3 consists of 14 residues. V was shortened by 7 bases and J by 4 bases, with 15 bases between the two germline ends. Per germline, CDR1 SGHTS and CDR2 YDEGEE. The DNA of the CDR3 is TGTGCCAGCTTTTTAAGCGGAGATTACAATGAGCAGTTCTTC. Protein sequence: CASFLSGDYNEQFF.

A single count supports this clonotype. The chain couples TRBV6-5 to TRBJ2-5, with no clear D. The germline V and J ends were trimmed by 8 bases and 5 bases, with 9 bases remaining between them. This CDR3 is built from 11 residues. Germline lookup yields CDR1 MNHEY and CDR2 SVGAGI. DNA of the CDR3: TGTGCCAGCGGGTTAATGGAGACCCAGTACTTC. This gives the protein CASGLMETQYF.

The sample holds a few counts of this clonotype. The rearrangement joins TRBV10-1 to TRBJ2-1; 7 bases align to TRBD2. Germline V gives CDR1 WNHNN, CDR2 SYGVQD (reference sequence). V lost 6 bases, J lost 8 bases, and 7 bases stayed unmatched. The CDR3 is made up of 13 amino acids. The CDR3 region has the DNA TGCGCCAGCAGCCCGACTAGCTCAGATGAGCAGTTCTTC. Translation: CASSPTSSDEQFF.